The 13 T cell receptor beta chains below were found in one sample sequenced in a study of neurological immune-mediated disorders (dated by TCRdb to 2018 to 2020). The library was prepared using 5' RACE. The instrument was an Illumina HiSeq 2500. In TCRdb, the public reads were trimmed at Q25 with fastp and aligned with MiXCR, with productive beta chains retained. Rows with a matching CDR3 protein are joined into one entry that keeps the most common DNA and genes. The sample table contains 70,000 to 75,000 distinct CDR3 sequences; only one count was recorded for roughly an eighth of them. 4.5% to 5.5% of the sample rests with the top ten. Explained via the paper, the time point label denotes: longitudinal time-point 1 (baseline). The material sequenced was PBMCs. Every receptor here comes from a female donor with HTLV-1-associated myelopathy (HAM/TSP).

In this sample, this clonotype turned up many times. The rearrangement links TRBV27 to TRBJ2-7; 11 bases map to TRBD2. There are 14 residues in the CDR3. Germline CDR1 and CDR2: MNHEY and SMNVEV (reference sequence). Trimming cost V 5 bases and J 9 bases; bases outside gene matches: 9. The CDR3 is CASSKLAGAGGQYF. The CDR3 DNA sequence: TGTGCCAGCAGTAAACTAGCGGGGGCCGGTGGGCAGTACTTC.

This clonotype has a count of ten or more. The chain combines TRBV9 with TRBJ2-7; D might be TRBD2 (5 bases). The CDR3 is made up of 14 amino acids. Trimming left V 6 bases short and J 3 bases short, with 16 bases between. Germline V CDR1 and CDR2: SGDLS, YYNGEE. The DNA for the CDR3 is TGTGCCAGCACCCTGGGAGAGGGTAGCTACGAGCAGTACTTC. Translating it yields CASTLGEGSYEQYF.

In this sample, this clonotype turned up many times. The chain employs TRBV7-9 and TRBJ2-7; the D gene is possibly TRBD1 (6 bases). Germline V gene lookup returns CDR1 SEHNR and CDR2 FQNEAQ (reference sequence). The CDR3 sequence is 14 residues long. V lost 4 bases and J 0 bases, leaving 10 bases between the germline ends. CDR3 bases: TGTGCCAGCAGCTCAGGACAGACCTCCTACGAGCAGTACTTC. As protein: CASSSGQTSYEQYF.

The V and J genes are TRBV5-6 and TRBJ1-5; no firm D call. V lost 4 bases to trimming and J lost 6 bases, with 14 bases between them. Per germline, CDR1 SGHDT and CDR2 YYEEEE. The CDR3 is 14 residues long. CDR3 in amino acids: CASSLSQEPQPQHF. In nucleotides, the CDR3 is TGTGCCAGCAGCCTCTCCCAGGAGCCTCAGCCCCAGCATTTT.

This clonotype was recorded many times. The V and J genes are TRBV15 and TRBJ1-2, with D possibly being TRBD1 (5 bases). CDR3 length: 16 residues. Germline-derived CDR1 and CDR2 are LNHNV and YYDKDF (reference sequence). With 3 bases removed from V and 4 bases from J, the gap between germline ends came to 18 bases. The chain's CDR3 is CATSSGAVGGTYGYTF. The CDR3 DNA reads TGTGCCACCAGCAGTGGGGCGGTTGGAGGAACCTATGGCTACACCTTC.

This clonotype was seen a handful of times. A read error may account for a junction end that differs from germline. This chain uses TRBV28 with TRBJ2-7; D ambiguous. The CDR3 length is 12 residues. The germline V gene has CDR1 MDHEN and CDR2 SYDVKM. This CDR3 is CASSLEARPADF. The CDR3, as DNA: TGTGCCAGCAGTCTAGAGGCGCGGCCGGCGGACTTC. Full variable domain (missing parts from reference TRBV28 and TRBJ2-7): DVKVTQSSRYLVKRTGEKVFLECVQDMDHENMFWYRQDPGLGLRLIYFSYDVKMKEKGDIPEGYSVSREKKERFSLILESASTNQTSMYLCASSLEARPADFGPGTRLTVT.

This clonotype was counted ten times or more. The V call is TRBV7-2, the J call TRBJ2-3; either TRBD1 or TRBD2 may supply D (5 bases each). V lost 4 bases and J 0 bases, leaving 17 bases between the germline ends. Looked up from germline, CDR1 is SGHTA and CDR2 is FQGNSA. The CDR3 is 17 amino acids. The CDR3 DNA follows: TGTGCCAGCAGCTACACCTGGGACCGGAGGAGCACAGATACGCAGTATTTT. This sequence encodes CASSYTWDRRSTDTQYF.

This clonotype was observed many times. The chain combines TRBV5-4 with TRBJ2-7; 7 bases match TRBD2. The CDR3 is 15 amino acids. CDR1 is SGHNT and CDR2 is YYREEE in the germline V gene (reference sequence). J lost 0 bases, V lost 4 bases, and 7 bases had no gene match. CDR3 sequence reads: CASSRVLADSYEQYF. For the CDR3, the DNA is TGTGCCAGCAGCCGGGTTCTAGCGGACTCCTACGAGCAGTACTTC.

This clonotype appeared many times. The chain couples TRBV7-9 to TRBJ1-1; D is uncertain. The CDR3 loop spans 12 amino acids. Germline V gives CDR1 SEHNR, CDR2 FQNEAQ (reference sequence). Trimming cost V 5 bases and J 5 bases, with 9 bases left between them. The chain's CDR3 is CASSQSVTEAFF. As DNA, the CDR3 is TGTGCCAGCAGCCAAAGCGTTACTGAAGCTTTCTTT.

This clonotype was observed at least ten times. V usage is TRBV4-2 and J usage is TRBJ2-1; D could derive from TRBD1 or TRBD2 (5 bases each). CDR1 and CDR2 (germline): LGHNA, YNFKEQ. The germline V and J ends were trimmed by 8 bases and 2 bases, with 22 bases remaining between them. The CDR3 is 17 amino acids. For the CDR3, the DNA is TGTGCCAGCGGAAGCTTGGGGGTGGGCTTAACCTACAATGAGCAGTTCTTC. This gives the protein CASGSLGVGLTYNEQFF.

This clonotype came up many times. The rearrangement uses TRBV5-1 and TRBJ2-5, with 7 bases fitting TRBD2. The CDR3 length is 13 residues. V trimming: 3 bases; J trimming: 1 base; junction bases outside the gene matches: 0. CDR1 SGHRS and CDR2 YFSETQ come from the germline V gene. CDR3 sequence: CASSSGGQETQYF. CDR3 coding DNA: TGCGCCAGCAGCTCGGGGGGCCAAGAGACCCAGTACTTC.

The J gene is TRBJ2-2, the V gene TRBV7-9, with D possibly matching TRBD1 (5 bases). The CDR3 is 15 amino acids. V was cut by 0 bases and J by 3 bases, with 8 bases left in between. CDR1 SEHNR and CDR2 FQNEAQ come from the germline V gene (reference sequence). The CDR3 nucleotides are TGTGCCAGCAGCTTAGCTGGGGCGGACACCGGGGAGCTGTTTTTT. Encoded protein: CASSLAGADTGELFF.

This clonotype appeared many times. This chain uses TRBV29-1 with TRBJ1-4, with D perhaps matching TRBD1 (5 bases). Germline V CDR1 and CDR2: SQVTM, ANQGSEA. The CDR3 loop spans 13 amino acids. Trimming stripped 6 bases from V and 5 bases from J, with 13 bases between. This chain's CDR3 is CSVTGLGNEKLFF. CDR3 coding DNA: TGCAGCGTCACAGGTTTGGGGAATGAAAAACTGTTTTTT.